This TCR beta chain was identified during a study of T cell changes during pregnancy in multiple sclerosis. TCRdb keeps only in-frame clones here, not all; method: immunoSEQ multiplex PCR. In the table there are about 92,000 clones, 80% to 95% of which are singletons. Sequenced here: peripheral blood, sampled in the first trimester of pregnancy. This clonotype originated in a female donor with multiple sclerosis, enrolled in a pregnancy study.

This chain's CDR3 is CASSPTSGSPDTQYF. In DNA, the CDR3 is TGTGCCAGCAGCCCGACTAGCGGGAGTCCAGATACGCAGTATTTT. V and J are TRBV7-3 and TRBJ2-3, with TRBD2 matching over 12 bases. CDR3 length: 15 residues. Germline trimming cut 5 bases from V and 4 bases from J; bases unmatched to any gene: 4. Germline V gene data show CDR1 as SGHTA and CDR2 as FQGTGA.